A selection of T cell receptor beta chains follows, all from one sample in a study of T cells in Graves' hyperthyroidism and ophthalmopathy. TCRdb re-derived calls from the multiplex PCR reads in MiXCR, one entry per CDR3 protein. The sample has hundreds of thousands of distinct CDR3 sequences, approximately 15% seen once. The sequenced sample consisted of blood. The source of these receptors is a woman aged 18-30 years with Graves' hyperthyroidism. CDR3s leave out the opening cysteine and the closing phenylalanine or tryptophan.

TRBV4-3	ASSQDLVGLNTEAF
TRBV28	ASSTPGQMVYEQY
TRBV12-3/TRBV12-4	ASSLLETYEQY
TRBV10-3	AISDLSDRPQH
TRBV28	ASSLSLGDRGSSGANVLT
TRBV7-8	ASSLLPAGEIMDEQF
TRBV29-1	SVQTRTMGNEQF
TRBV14	ASSQVRMTGVSYEQY
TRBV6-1	ASGGEFKTDTQY
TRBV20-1	SARDSGTSGSLYNEQF
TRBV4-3	ASSQDVMFGSSINSPLH
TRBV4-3	ASSRTGLNEAF
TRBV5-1	ASSLDGRVNQPQH
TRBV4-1	ASRGLGQQTQY
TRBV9	ASSVGGSGNQPQH
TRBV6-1	ASSPLGGLSYEQY
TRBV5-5	ASSWGTGVYEQY
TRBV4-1	ASSQDRQTQPQH
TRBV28	ASSVSYNSPLH
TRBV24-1	ATSPGGPYGYT
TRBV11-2	ASSRRTVNTGELF
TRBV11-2	ASSLDRAGQGGYT
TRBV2	ASSEAEGYGYT
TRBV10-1	ASRGRRLEANVLT
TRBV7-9	ASSSGSPNYGYT
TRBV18	ASSPRVLSGKETQY
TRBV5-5	ASSLSSGSADTQY
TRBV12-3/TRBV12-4	ASTPDRFRSNQPQH
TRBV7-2	ASSSLPETQY
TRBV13	ASRKTGATDTQY
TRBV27	ASSKLGTEAF
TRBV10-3	AISWDSQQETQY
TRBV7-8	ASSLSSDLATNEKLF
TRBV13	ASRDRYRSSNEQF
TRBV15	ATSRDPSSTDTQY
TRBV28	ASSLGLAGTSRGQY
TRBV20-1	SARGWPETPNNEQF
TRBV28	ASSLWSGLDEQF
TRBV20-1	SAPVSGNTIY
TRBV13	ASSLFAKAF
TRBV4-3	ASSQVSGMIGRGYGYT
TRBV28	ASSPLPSSPGTQC
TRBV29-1	SAQQGNYGYT
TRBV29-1	SVEQGAGGTEAF
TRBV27	ASRGNYNSPLH
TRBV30	AWSRDSRNEQF
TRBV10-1	ASSDGQGAMGDTQY
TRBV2	ASWGLAAGVNTGELF